This T cell receptor (beta chain) was obtained from a study of a mutant IDH1 vaccine in newly diagnosed glioma listed by TCRdb under 2021. The study in broad terms: Vaccination started 4-6 weeks after radiotherapy alone, or was given together with temozolomide cycles in the groups whose treatment included chemotherapy. Prior to enrollment, patients had been given standard therapy consisting of radiotherapy alone, temozolomide alone, or radiochemotherapy with temozolomide, with the combination given to most patients. The week-35 safety follow-up was designated visit V12, and the week-47 end of study was designated visit V13. The 30 to 40 treated patients were approximately 62% male and 37.5% female, with a mean age of about 43 years. Peripheral blood was collected at six visits: V03 (baseline), V05, V07, V10, V12 and V13. For exploratory analyses, some 24 treated patients had longitudinal TCRB deep sequencing done wherever samples were available.

Spanning cysteine to phenylalanine, the CDR3 consists of 15 amino acids. Just CDR3 DNA is preserved here, 45 bases in frame from base 1. The germline V gene (reference sequence) sets CDR1 to MNHEY and CDR2 to SMNVEV. The V and J ends are trimmed by 5 bases and 8 bases, leaving 19 bases between them. A word on this clone: Its antigen is not yet known. Qualities for individual bases were not recorded, and no much larger clone is one base off.

The time point label, read with the paper, signifies: week 35, safety follow-up. Each vaccine dose, consisting of 300 ug of a 20-mer mutant IDH1 peptide in Montanide, was administered subcutaneously with topical imiquimod. Across visits V03 through V10, patients got a total of eight vaccinations, given in weeks 1, 3, 5, 7, 11, 15, 19 and 23. Donors had newly diagnosed WHO grade 3 or 4 IDH1-mutant astrocytomas with loss of nuclear ATRX. The samples were drawn from NOA16, a multicentre, single-arm, open-label phase I trial in Germany that tested a mutant IDH1 peptide vaccine in humans for the first time. Genomic DNA for TCRB sequencing was isolated from EDTA blood with the DNeasy Blood and Tissue Kit. General findings and caveats noted by the study authors: It was noted by the authors that analyses of patient blood samples could not be reproduced owing to sample limitations. Availability determined which PBMC samples were chosen for TCRB deep sequencing. No apparent relationship was observed between pseudoprogression and alterations in the top peripheral T cell clonotypes detected by TCRB sequencing. Across multiple MHC alleles, vaccine-induced immune responses were seen in 90% to 95% of patients.

The library relied on the immunoSEQ multiplex PCR assay. Following the manufacturer's protocol, the hsTCRB Kit was used to amplify rearranged TCR beta chain sequences. Sequencing of TCRB libraries was carried out on an Illumina MiSeq. In the source study's methods: Demultiplexing, trimming and gene mapping were performed with the kit vendor's proprietary platform. TCRdb took this table from immuneACCESS and kept in-frame rearrangements with V and J called. Such tables lack part of the clones; where checked against another copy, unresolved V genes explain under half of the gap, and the rest is unexplained. V and J calls and clone size are those listed in that table; D and trimming were worked out from the DNA. This sample lists tens of thousands of clones; roughly four fifths were detected once. Together, the top ten hold 4.5% to 5% of the sample.

This TCR was recovered from a man aged 45 to 65 with glioma. The chain employs TRBV27 and TRBJ1-5; TRBD1 is possibly the D segment (6 matching bases). The sequences come from PBMCs, collected from a glioma patient whose treatment included an IDH1 peptide vaccine. The CDR3 loop reads CASSELGAGMEPQHF. The bases read TGTGCCAGCAGTGAGTTGGGGGCTGGTATGGAGCCCCAGCATTTT.